This T cell receptor (beta chain) is from a study of T cells in Graves' hyperthyroidism and ophthalmopathy. About the research overall: The blood sample was taken at first diagnosis, before treatment began.

This clonotype was counted only a few times. RNA transcripts served as the template for amplifying TCR beta CDR3 regions. When the TCR CDR3 underwent first-round RT-PCR, the HTBI primer set was used. TCRdb processed the multiplex PCR reads anew with MiXCR; each CDR3 protein has one entry. This sample has about 600,000 distinct CDR3 sequences, with around 15% found just once. Germline V CDR1 and CDR2: MDHEN, SYDVKM. CDR3 size: 15 residues. Trimming cost V 7 bases and J 5 bases, with 20 bases left between them. The sample taken for sequencing was blood. V is TRBV28 and J is TRBJ2-5; D may be TRBD1 or TRBD2 (6 bases each). The receptor was isolated from a woman aged 40 to 50 with Graves' ophthalmopathy. The CDR3 coding sequence is TGTGCCAGCAACCAGGGTTCTCAGGGGAGGGAGACCCAGTACTTC. Protein product: CASNQGSQGRETQYF.